This T cell receptor (beta chain) was sequenced in a study of cytomegalovirus exposure and HLA in healthy donors. Researchers ran the PCR with 60 Vbeta and 13 Jbeta primers. Data came from immunoSEQ multiplex PCR; TCRdb stores just in-frame clones and leaves some out. The sample has roughly 120,000 clones, 79% seen once; the top ten hold approximately 4.5%. Whole-study results and caveats: TCR beta V- and J-gene trimming, according to a later analysis, was linked to a missense DCLRE1C variant. Another analysis was done later, and it associated roughly 15,000 TCR beta sequences with HLA alleles at 0.05 false discovery rate. By a later analysis, the bulk of CMV-associated TCR beta chains appeared HLA-restricted. Clonal expansion, a later analysis showed, was greater in HLA-associated TCR beta chains than in equally common others.

The ends were cut back, 2 bases at V and 2 bases at J, with 7 bases in the middle. The CDR3 runs to 15 residues. Germline CDR1 reads MNHNY; CDR2 reads SVGAGI (reference sequence). Turning to this clone: Its target is unknown.

Sequencing input: PBMCs. The receptor was isolated from a man aged 25-45 years in good health and CMV-seropositive. The chain employs TRBV6-6 and TRBJ2-6; TRBD2 is a possible D gene (5 bases). DNA of the CDR3: TGTGCCAGCAGTTACCGGGGAGCTGGGGCCAACGTCCTGACTTTC. This gives the protein CASSYRGAGANVLTF.